This TCR beta chain appears in the sequencing data of a study of shared clonotypes between healthy human individuals. Every subset's genomic DNA went evenly onto several immunoSEQ plates. TCRdb's copy holds only in-frame clones and misses some; the assay was immunoSEQ multiplex PCR. The top ten hold approximately 1.5% of the sample, which has about 960,000 clones, over 60% seen once. This clone was observed once. What it binds is not known. Germline CDR1 is SNHLY and CDR2 is FYNNEI. There are 15 residues in the CDR3. Trimming took 6 bases from V and 5 from J; bases not matched to a gene: 5. Study results and limitations: The study found about 5% of naive CD4 clonotypes shared across several donors.

The chain uses TRBV2 and TRBJ2-2, with 11 bases aligning to TRBD2. The sequence came from a man aged 18 to 29 in good health. The sample consisted of memory CD4+ T cells sorted from blood. The subset was: CD45RA-negative fraction. The CDR3 DNA sequence: TGTGCCAGCAGAATTAGCGGGAGGGAGACCGGGGAGCTGTTTTTT. Its translation: CASRISGRETGELFF.